This TCR beta chain was sequenced in a study of blood T cell repertoires in COVID-19. Background on the study: COVID-19 samples, acute and convalescent, were from the United States, Italy and Spain. Sources were T cells, B-cell-depleted T cells, or PBMCs; the material itself was cDNA or gDNA.

Seattle patient enrollment occurred during active infection, with longitudinal follow-up thereafter. Measured with immunoSEQ multiplex PCR; TCRdb has only the in-frame clones, and not every one. The sample holds 150,000 to 200,000 clones, more than 75% seen once. Sequenced: peripheral blood. The sequence was collected from a woman in her 40s with COVID-19, enrolled during active disease.

CDR3 DNA sequence: TGCGCCAGCACAGACAGGGCTCCCGGGGAGCCCCAGCATTTT. Its translation is CASTDRAPGEPQHF. V usage is TRBV23-1 and J usage is TRBJ1-5, with TRBD1 matching over 7 bases. TRBV23-1 is an open reading frame whose function is uncertain. J lost 8 bases, V lost 7 bases, and 11 bases had no gene match. The CDR3 totals 14 residues.